The clone carrying this T cell receptor (beta chain) was seen repeatedly, ten times or more. The antigen is undetermined. V gave up 3 bases and J gave up 0 bases; unmatched junction bases: 5. The CDR3 loop spans 15 amino acids. In germline, CDR1 is SGHTA, CDR2 FQGNSA. Unique molecular identifiers were present on cDNA, and template switching added a universal primer site. TCRdb used MiXCR to reprocess the 5' RACE reads, holding one entry per CDR3 protein. The sample contains 700,000 or so distinct CDR3 sequences, 8.6% of which appear only once. The data were obtained in a study of identical twins. Findings and caveats of the study: Beta out-of-frame twin sharing showed a weaker excess. Twin-shared out-of-frame alpha sequences were enriched for low generation probability.

The same specimen was also included in a second study, on yellow fever vaccine responses in identical twins. That publication notes: The T cell response to vaccination in identical twins was reportedly partly convergent and partly personalized.

The rearrangement joins TRBV7-2 to TRBJ2-7; TRBD1 agrees at 7 bases. This receptor was identified in a young woman in good health. The source material was PBMCs. CDR3 region: CASSFSGTVSYEQYF. For the CDR3, the DNA is TGTGCCAGCAGCTTCTCCGGGACAGTCTCCTACGAGCAGTACTTC. The full variable domain, its missing parts supplied by reference TRBV7-2 and TRBJ2-7, is GAGVSQSPSNKVTEKGKDVELRCDPISGHTALYWYRQSLGQGLEFLIYFQGNSAPDKSGLPSDRFSAERTGGSVSTLTIQRTQQEDSAVYLCASSFSGTVSYEQYFGPGTRLTVT.